These T cell receptor beta chains were read from a single sample in a study of OX40 agonist ivuxolimab in advanced cancers. The repertoire was sequenced with immunoSEQ multiplex PCR; TCRdb's copy has only in-frame clones and lacks some. The sample contains roughly 29,000 clones, about 86% of which appear only once. Sequencing used CD4+ or CD8+ T cells sorted from blood, obtained in a trial of the OX40 agonist ivuxolimab. Receptors were obtained from an adult with an advanced solid tumor such as melanoma, head and neck, liver or kidney cancer. Both conserved end residues are part of each CDR3. A D gene is named only where the DNA matches it firmly. Clone size is not always given. Where it is, it says once, few, many or a class for expanded clones.

D	V	size	J	DNA	CDR3
.	TRBV7-9	.	TRBJ1-1	TGTGCCAGCAGCTTAGACGGAGGCACTGAAGCTTTCTTT	CASSLDGGTEAFF
.	TRBV19	.	TRBJ2-7	TGTGCCACTAACACCGGGAGTGACTCCTACGAGCAGTACTTC	CATNTGSDSYEQYF
.	TRBV28	.	TRBJ1-5	TGTGCCAGCAGTTTAACTCTTTATCAGCCCCAGCATTTT	CASSLTLYQPQHF
.	TRBV29-1	once	TRBJ2-7	TGCAGCGTTGTTTTAGCTGCCTACGAGCAGTACTTC	CSVVLAAYEQYF
.	TRBV6-5	few	TRBJ2-7	TGTGCCAGCAGTTACGGTAGACAGGAGGAAGAGTACTTC	CASSYGRQEEEYF
.	TRBV28	.	TRBJ1-2	TGTGCCGTCCCTATCATAGGGGGCTACACCTTC	CAVPIIGGYTF
.	TRBV4-2	.	TRBJ1-3	TGTGCCAGCAGCCAAGATACGGGGGCTGGAAACACCATATATTTT	CASSQDTGAGNTIYF
.	TRBV29-1	.	TRBJ2-7	TGCAGCGTTGAATTTCGGGACTCCTACGAGCAGTACTTC	CSVEFRDSYEQYF
.	TRBV27	.	TRBJ2-2	TGTGCCAGCAGTCCCACAGCTCCCCGACACATCACCGGGGAGCTGTTTTTT	CASSPTAPRHITGELFF
.	TRBV25-1	.	TRBJ2-7	TGTGCCAGCAGTGATTGGGGGGGCAATTCCTACGAGCAGTACTTC	CASSDWGGNSYEQYF
TRBD1	TRBV11-2	few	TRBJ1-1	TGTGCCAGCAGCGGCCGACAGGGGATGAACACTGAAGCTTTCTTT	CASSGRQGMNTEAFF
.	TRBV10-1	.	TRBJ2-4	TGCGCCAGCAGTGCGGCGGCCCGGGGCCCTAAAAACATTCAGTACTTC	CASSAAARGPKNIQYF
TRBD2	TRBV30	.	TRBJ2-1	TGTGCCTGGAGTGTAACGGCGGGGGGGTACAATGAGCAGTTCTTC	CAWSVTAGGYNEQFF
TRBD1	TRBV5-5	.	TRBJ2-5	TGTGCCAGCAGCTTACAGGGGTGGCAAGAGACCCAGTACTTC	CASSLQGWQETQYF
.	TRBV19	.	TRBJ2-5	TGTGCCAGTAGTATGGTGTTGGGGGTGCAAGAGACCCAGTACTTC	CASSMVLGVQETQYF
.	TRBV12-5	.	TRBJ2-7	TGTGCTAGTGGTTTGAACTCCTACGAGCAGTACTTC	CASGLNSYEQYF
TRBD1	TRBV5-4	.	TRBJ1-2	TGTGCCAGCCACAGGGGAGGCTATGGCTACACCTTC	CASHRGGYGYTF
TRBD1	TRBV5-1	.	TRBJ1-1	TGCGCCAGCAGCTTGATCCAGGGGGCGACGAACACTGAAGCTTTCTTT	CASSLIQGATNTEAFF
.	TRBV7-8	.	TRBJ1-5	TGTGCCAGCAGCTTAATTGATGGGGAACACCAGCATTTT	CASSLIDGEHQHF
TRBD1	TRBV5-1	.	TRBJ2-7	TGCGCCAGCAGCCTGGGTGGGACAGAGACTTACGAGCAGTACTTC	CASSLGGTETYEQYF
TRBD1	TRBV27	.	TRBJ2-7	TGTGCCAGCAGTCCTCGGGACAGGACCTACGAGCAGTACTTC	CASSPRDRTYEQYF
TRBD1	TRBV2	.	TRBJ1-1	TGTGCCAGCCCAACGGGACAGGGGAACACTGAAGCTTTCTTT	CASPTGQGNTEAFF
.	TRBV29-1	.	TRBJ2-7	TGCAGCGTCCTGGGCCCCTACGAGCAGTACTTC	CSVLGPYEQYF
.	TRBV13	.	TRBJ2-7	TGTGCCAGCAGCCCACCGGGACTTTCCTACGAGCAGTACTTC	CASSPPGLSYEQYF
TRBD1	TRBV6-5	.	TRBJ1-3	TGTGCCAGCAGGGGGGACAGCTCTGGAAACACCATATATTTT	CASRGDSSGNTIYF
TRBD1	TRBV5-6	.	TRBJ2-4	TGTGCCAGCAGCAGGGGACAGGGGAAAAACATTCAGTACTTC	CASSRGQGKNIQYF
.	TRBV11-2	.	TRBJ2-7	TGTGCCAGCAGCCCTCCTGCCATCTACGAGCAGTACTTC	CASSPPAIYEQYF
.	TRBV19	few	TRBJ1-2	TGTGCCAGTGATCCCGGGACAACAACTAACTATGGCTACACCTTC	CASDPGTTTNYGYTF
TRBD2	TRBV6-9	.	TRBJ2-1	TGTGCCAGCAGTGCCCGAGCGGGGAGCTCCTACAATGAGCAGTTCTTC	CASSARAGSSYNEQFF
TRBD1	TRBV29-1	.	TRBJ2-1	TGCAGCGTTGAAGGGACAGGGGGCACCACCAATGAGCAGTTCTTC	CSVEGTGGTTNEQFF
.	TRBV5-6	.	TRBJ1-1	TGTGCCAGCAGCTCCAGGGGAAACACTGAAGCTTTCTTT	CASSSRGNTEAFF
TRBD2	TRBV10-2	.	TRBJ2-2	TGCGCCAGCAGTGAGGAAGCGGGGGGGGACACCGGGGAGCTGTTTTTT	CASSEEAGGDTGELFF
.	TRBV2	.	TRBJ2-1	TGTGCCAGCAGTGAAGGCCCCCCTAGGGAGCAGTTCTTC	CASSEGPPREQFF
.	TRBV2	.	TRBJ1-2	TGTGCCAGCACCATACAGGGTACCCTTGGCTACACCTTC	CASTIQGTLGYTF
.	TRBV21-1	once	TRBJ1-1	TGTGCCAGCAGCAAGGGGAAGCATGGAGTGAACACTGAAGCTTTCTTT	CASSKGKHGVNTEAFF
TRBD1	TRBV5-8	once	TRBJ2-3	TGTGCCAGCAGACTTGAGTACAGGGGGCACGGCACAGATACGCAGTATTTT	CASRLEYRGHGTDTQYF
TRBD1	TRBV6-1	.	TRBJ2-7	TGTGCCAGCCGGGCAGGGGGTAGTCTCGAGCAGTACTTC	CASRAGGSLEQYF
TRBD1	TRBV28	.	TRBJ1-5	TGTGCCAGCGGGACAGGGGGGCAGCCCCAGCATTTT	CASGTGGQPQHF
TRBD1	TRBV4-1	.	TRBJ1-1	TGCGCCAGCAGCCAAATGACAGGGTCCACTGAAGCTTTCTTT	CASSQMTGSTEAFF
.	TRBV27	.	TRBJ1-2	TGTGCCAGCAGATTGGACAGTAACTATGGCTACACCTTC	CASRLDSNYGYTF
TRBD1	TRBV25-1	.	TRBJ2-1	TGTGCCAGCAGTGCCTCGGGACAGGGGGCTTACAATGAGCAGTTCTTC	CASSASGQGAYNEQFF
.	TRBV28	.	TRBJ1-5	TGTGCCAGCCACTGGGGGGGATACCAGCCCCAGCATTTT	CASHWGGYQPQHF
TRBD1	TRBV30	once	TRBJ1-2	TGTGCCTGGCGGGACAGGGAGTCCTATGGCTACACCTTC	CAWRDRESYGYTF
TRBD1	TRBV25-1	.	TRBJ2-7	TGTGCCAGCAGTGTGGGACAGGGCATCAATCACGAGCAGTACTTC	CASSVGQGINHEQYF
TRBD1	TRBV27	.	TRBJ2-1	TGTGCCAGCAGTGCGCAGGGGGATGAGCAGTTCTTC	CASSAQGDEQFF
.	TRBV6-6	.	TRBJ1-6	TGTGCCAGCAGCCTAGAACCAAATACATACTCACCCCTCCACTTT	CASSLEPNTYSPLHF
.	TRBV5-1	.	TRBJ1-1	TGCGCCAGCAGCTTGGATTACGGACGGAAAGAAGCTTTCTTT	CASSLDYGRKEAFF
.	TRBV6-5	.	TRBJ2-7	TGTGCCAGCAGTTACTCGTCAGGGCTAACCTACGAGCAGTACTTC	CASSYSSGLTYEQYF
.	TRBV19	.	TRBJ1-2	TGTGCCAGTAGTATCATGTTGGGGATTAACTATGGCTACACCTTC	CASSIMLGINYGYTF
TRBD1	TRBV11-2	.	TRBJ1-1	TGTGCCAGCAGCTTGGGCAGGGGGTACACTGAAGCTTTCTTT	CASSLGRGYTEAFF
.	TRBV5-1	.	TRBJ1-1	TGCGCCAGCAGCTTAACCATACAGAACACTGAAGCTTTCTTT	CASSLTIQNTEAFF
.	TRBV7-2	.	TRBJ1-1	TGTGCCACCTCGGGGGGGGCTACACTAATGAACACTGAAGCTTTCTTT	CATSGGATLMNTEAFF
TRBD2	TRBV10-3	.	TRBJ2-1	TGTGCCATCAGTGGGTCCGGGACTAGCGGGGGGGCCTACAATGAGCAGTTCTTC	CAISGSGTSGGAYNEQFF